The rows below give T cell receptor beta chains drawn from one sample of a study of blood T cell repertoires in COVID-19. Only in-frame clones appear in the TCRdb table, and some are missing; sequencing was by immunoSEQ multiplex PCR. The table records about 240,000 clones, about 86% of them present only once. Sequencing was performed on peripheral blood. The receptors were sampled from a man in his 60s with acute or convalescent COVID-19. Each CDR3 is given with its conserved first and last residue. The D gene is left open where the match is weak. Clone size is not always given. Where it is, it says once, few, many or a class for expanded clones.

d_call: TRBD1; clone_size: .; j_call: TRBJ1-1; v_call: TRBV11-2; cdr3_length: 13; cdr3_nt: TGTGCCAGCAGCCAGGACAGGGACACTGAAGCTTTCTTT; cdr3_aa: CASSQDRDTEAFF
d_call: .; clone_size: .; j_call: TRBJ2-5; v_call: TRBV28; cdr3_length: 17; cdr3_nt: TGTGCCAGCCCACCAGGGCTAGCGAGAGGGCCGGGAGAGACCCAGTACTTC; cdr3_aa: CASPPGLARGPGETQYF
d_call: .; clone_size: .; j_call: TRBJ1-2; v_call: TRBV7-2; cdr3_length: 15; cdr3_nt: TGTGCCAGCAGCTCTGGGGTGTTGGGAGACTATGGCTACACCTTC; cdr3_aa: CASSSGVLGDYGYTF
d_call: TRBD2; clone_size: .; j_call: TRBJ2-7; v_call: TRBV27; cdr3_length: 16; cdr3_nt: TGTGCCAGCAGTTTACTCAAGAGCGGGAGAGCCTACGAGCAGTACTTC; cdr3_aa: CASSLLKSGRAYEQYF
d_call: TRBD2; clone_size: .; j_call: TRBJ2-7; v_call: TRBV9; cdr3_length: 14; cdr3_nt: TGTGCCAGCAGCTACCAGACTAGCGGGGTCGAGCAGTACTTC; cdr3_aa: CASSYQTSGVEQYF
d_call: .; clone_size: .; j_call: TRBJ2-3; v_call: TRBV19; cdr3_length: 15; cdr3_nt: TGTGCCAGTACCAATTCCACTAGAGGCACAGATACGCAGTATTTT; cdr3_aa: CASTNSTRGTDTQYF
d_call: TRBD2; clone_size: .; j_call: TRBJ2-1; v_call: TRBV7-9; cdr3_length: 16; cdr3_nt: TGTGCCAGCAGCCCATCTCTAGCGGCCTCCTACAATGAGCAGTTCTTC; cdr3_aa: CASSPSLAASYNEQFF
d_call: TRBD1; clone_size: .; j_call: TRBJ2-2; v_call: TRBV19; cdr3_length: 14; cdr3_nt: TGTGCCAGTATTCGGACAGGGTATGCCGGGGAGCTGTTTTTT; cdr3_aa: CASIRTGYAGELFF
d_call: .; clone_size: many; j_call: TRBJ2-7; v_call: TRBV27; cdr3_length: 15; cdr3_nt: TGTGCCAGCAGTTTATTGGCGGAGAGCCCCTACGAGCAGTACTTC; cdr3_aa: CASSLLAESPYEQYF
d_call: .; clone_size: .; j_call: TRBJ1-1; v_call: TRBV6-5; cdr3_length: 13; cdr3_nt: TGTGCCAGCATGCAGGCGATGAACACTGAAGCTTTCTTT; cdr3_aa: CASMQAMNTEAFF
d_call: TRBD2; clone_size: .; j_call: TRBJ2-1; v_call: TRBV7-2; cdr3_length: 15; cdr3_nt: TGTGCCAGCAGCTCCCAAGCGGGAGGGCCATGGGAGCAGTTCTTC; cdr3_aa: CASSSQAGGPWEQFF
d_call: TRBD2; clone_size: .; j_call: TRBJ2-1; v_call: TRBV7-3; cdr3_length: 15; cdr3_nt: TGTGCCAGCAGCCGAACTAGCGGGCTGTACAATGAGCAGTTCTTC; cdr3_aa: CASSRTSGLYNEQFF
d_call: TRBD1; clone_size: .; j_call: TRBJ1-2; v_call: TRBV5-6; cdr3_length: 15; cdr3_nt: TGTGCCAGCAGCTCCCGGGACAGCTTTAGGGGGGGCTACACCTTC; cdr3_aa: CASSSRDSFRGGYTF
d_call: TRBD2; clone_size: .; j_call: TRBJ2-5; v_call: TRBV5-4; cdr3_length: 15; cdr3_nt: TGTGCCAGCAGCTCCCCCGGGGGGGGCCGGGAGACCCAGTACTTC; cdr3_aa: CASSSPGGGRETQYF
d_call: TRBD2; clone_size: once; j_call: TRBJ2-3; v_call: TRBV10-3; cdr3_length: 16; cdr3_nt: TGTGCCATCAGTGAGTCGAGGCTAGCGGGAGTTGATACGCAGTATTTT; cdr3_aa: CAISESRLAGVDTQYF
d_call: TRBD1; clone_size: .; j_call: TRBJ1-1; v_call: TRBV19; cdr3_length: 15; cdr3_nt: TGTGCCAGTAGTCCGGACAGGCCCATGAACACTGAAGCTTTCTTT; cdr3_aa: CASSPDRPMNTEAFF
d_call: TRBD1; clone_size: .; j_call: TRBJ1-4; v_call: TRBV25-1; cdr3_length: 15; cdr3_nt: TGTGCCAGCAGTGAGCCGAGGACAGGGGGGGAAAAACTGTTTTTT; cdr3_aa: CASSEPRTGGEKLFF
d_call: .; clone_size: .; j_call: TRBJ2-2; v_call: TRBV6-5; cdr3_length: 15; cdr3_nt: TGTGCCAGCAGTTTAGGGTCAACCGGAGGCGGGGAGCTGTTTTTT; cdr3_aa: CASSLGSTGGGELFF
d_call: TRBD2; clone_size: .; j_call: TRBJ2-3; v_call: TRBV28; cdr3_length: 14; cdr3_nt: TGTGCCAGCAGTGCGGGAGGGCTGGGGGGTACGCAGTATTTT; cdr3_aa: CASSAGGLGGTQYF
d_call: TRBD1; clone_size: .; j_call: TRBJ1-2; v_call: TRBV29-1; cdr3_length: 12; cdr3_nt: TGCAGCGTTAACAGGGGGGACTATGGCTACACCTTC; cdr3_aa: CSVNRGDYGYTF
d_call: TRBD2; clone_size: once; j_call: TRBJ2-7; v_call: TRBV13; cdr3_length: 15; cdr3_nt: TGTGCCAGCAGCCCGGGGGGACTAGCGGGGTACGAGCAGTACTTC; cdr3_aa: CASSPGGLAGYEQYF
d_call: .; clone_size: .; j_call: TRBJ1-2; v_call: TRBV19; cdr3_length: 12; cdr3_nt: TGTGCCAGTAGTATTTACAGGGATGGCTACACCTTC; cdr3_aa: CASSIYRDGYTF
d_call: TRBD1; clone_size: .; j_call: TRBJ2-1; v_call: TRBV28; cdr3_length: 15; cdr3_nt: TGTGCCAGCAGTCGTCTAACAGGGGTACTAAATGAGCAGTTCTTC; cdr3_aa: CASSRLTGVLNEQFF
d_call: TRBD2; clone_size: .; j_call: TRBJ2-7; v_call: TRBV7-2; cdr3_length: 15; cdr3_nt: TGTGCCAGCAGCTTAACTAGCGGGACCACGTGGGAGCAGTACTTC; cdr3_aa: CASSLTSGTTWEQYF
d_call: .; clone_size: .; j_call: TRBJ2-7; v_call: TRBV28; cdr3_length: 12; cdr3_nt: TGTGCCAGCAGTTTATGGGGGGCGCACCAGTACTTC; cdr3_aa: CASSLWGAHQYF
d_call: TRBD1; clone_size: .; j_call: TRBJ2-4; v_call: TRBV15; cdr3_length: 17; cdr3_nt: TGTGCCACCAGCAGAGGGGGGACAGGGGTAGCCAAAAACATTCAGTACTTC; cdr3_aa: CATSRGGTGVAKNIQYF
d_call: .; clone_size: .; j_call: TRBJ2-4; v_call: TRBV30; cdr3_length: 18; cdr3_nt: TGTGCCTGCCGGGTGAATGTTGGACAGCGACTGGCGGAAAACATTCAGTACTTC; cdr3_aa: CACRVNVGQRLAENIQYF
d_call: .; clone_size: .; j_call: TRBJ1-1; v_call: TRBV5-8; cdr3_length: 15; cdr3_nt: TGTGCCAGCAGCTTGGGGGCCGGTGTGGACACTGAAGCTTTCTTT; cdr3_aa: CASSLGAGVDTEAFF
d_call: .; clone_size: .; j_call: TRBJ1-2; v_call: TRBV6-5; cdr3_length: 12; cdr3_nt: TGTGCCAGCAGTCCAGGGGTCTATGGCTACACCTTC; cdr3_aa: CASSPGVYGYTF
d_call: TRBD2; clone_size: .; j_call: TRBJ2-1; v_call: TRBV10-3; cdr3_length: 16; cdr3_nt: TGTGCCATCAGTGAGTCGGACGGGAGGTCTGGGAATGAGCAGTTCTTC; cdr3_aa: CAISESDGRSGNEQFF
d_call: .; clone_size: .; j_call: TRBJ2-7; v_call: TRBV7-2; cdr3_length: 15; cdr3_nt: TGTGCCAGCAGCTTAGTAGGCCTAGCTGCCTACGAGCAGTACTTC; cdr3_aa: CASSLVGLAAYEQYF